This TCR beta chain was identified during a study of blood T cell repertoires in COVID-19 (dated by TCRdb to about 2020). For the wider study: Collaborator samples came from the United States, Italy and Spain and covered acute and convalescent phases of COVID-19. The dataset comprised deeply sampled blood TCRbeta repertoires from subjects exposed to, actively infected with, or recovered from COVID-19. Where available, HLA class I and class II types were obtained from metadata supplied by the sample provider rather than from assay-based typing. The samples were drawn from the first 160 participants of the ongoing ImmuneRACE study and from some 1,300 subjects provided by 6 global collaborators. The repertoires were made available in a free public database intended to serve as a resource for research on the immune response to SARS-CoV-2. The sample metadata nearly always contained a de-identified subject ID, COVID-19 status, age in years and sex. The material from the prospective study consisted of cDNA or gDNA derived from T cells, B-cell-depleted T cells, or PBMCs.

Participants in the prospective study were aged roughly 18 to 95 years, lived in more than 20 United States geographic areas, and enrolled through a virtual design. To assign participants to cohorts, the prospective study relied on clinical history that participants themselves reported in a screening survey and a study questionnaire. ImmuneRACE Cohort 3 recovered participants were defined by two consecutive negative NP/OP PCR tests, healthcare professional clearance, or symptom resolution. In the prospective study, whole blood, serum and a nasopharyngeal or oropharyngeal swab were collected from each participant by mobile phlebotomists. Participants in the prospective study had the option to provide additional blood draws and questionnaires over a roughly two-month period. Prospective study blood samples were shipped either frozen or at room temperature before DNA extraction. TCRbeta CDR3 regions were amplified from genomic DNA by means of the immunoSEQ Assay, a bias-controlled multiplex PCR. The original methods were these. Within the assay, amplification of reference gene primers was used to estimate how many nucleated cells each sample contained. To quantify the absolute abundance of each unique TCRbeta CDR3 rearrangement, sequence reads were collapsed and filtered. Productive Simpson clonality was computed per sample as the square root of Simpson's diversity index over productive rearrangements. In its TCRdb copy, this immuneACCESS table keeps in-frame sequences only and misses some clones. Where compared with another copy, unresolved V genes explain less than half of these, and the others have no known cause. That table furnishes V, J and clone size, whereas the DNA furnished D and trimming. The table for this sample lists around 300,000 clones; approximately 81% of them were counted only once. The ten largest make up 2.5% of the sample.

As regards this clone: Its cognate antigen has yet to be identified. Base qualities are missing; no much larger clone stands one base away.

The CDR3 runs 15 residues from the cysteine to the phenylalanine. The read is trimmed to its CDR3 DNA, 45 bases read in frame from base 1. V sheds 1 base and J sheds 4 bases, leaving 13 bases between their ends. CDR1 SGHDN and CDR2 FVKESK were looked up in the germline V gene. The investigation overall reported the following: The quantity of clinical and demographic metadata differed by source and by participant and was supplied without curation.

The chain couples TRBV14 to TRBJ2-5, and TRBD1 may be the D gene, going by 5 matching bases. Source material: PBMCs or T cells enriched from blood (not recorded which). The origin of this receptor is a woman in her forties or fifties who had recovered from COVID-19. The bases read TGTGCCAGCAGCCAAGGCATGGTAACAGGAGAGACCCAGTACTTC. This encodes CASSQGMVTGETQYF.